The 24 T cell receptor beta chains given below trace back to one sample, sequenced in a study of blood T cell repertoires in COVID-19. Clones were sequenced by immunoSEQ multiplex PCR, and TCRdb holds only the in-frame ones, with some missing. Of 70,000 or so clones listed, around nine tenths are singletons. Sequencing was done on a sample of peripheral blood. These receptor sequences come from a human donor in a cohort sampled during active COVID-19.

The CDR3 protein is CASRNGRAQETQYF. The DNA for the CDR3 is TGTGCCAGCAGGAACGGGAGGGCCCAAGAGACCCAGTACTTC. J is TRBJ2-5 and V is TRBV2; 8 nucleotides match TRBD2. Germline V gene data show CDR1 as SNHLY and CDR2 as FYNNEI. J lost 1 base, V lost 6 bases, and 4 bases had no gene match. This CDR3 region has 14 residues.

CDR3 in DNA: TGCGCCAGCAGTCTGGGGACAACAGATGGAAACACCATATATTTT. The encoded protein is CASSLGTTDGNTIYF. This chain links TRBV5-1 with TRBJ1-3; D is possibly TRBD1 (6 bases). Germline CDR1 and CDR2: SGHRS and YFSETQ. This CDR3 is built from 15 residues. The V end lost 5 bases, the J end lost 3 bases, and 15 bases lay between the germline ends.

This CDR3 is CASSTTSGGGLGAQYF. CDR3 sequence (DNA): TGTGCCAGCAGCACCACTAGCGGAGGGGGTTTGGGGGCCCAGTACTTC. The chain recombines TRBV9 with TRBJ2-5; TRBD2 matches 8 bases. After removal of 4 bases from V and 9 bases from J, the junction contained 17 bases not matched to a gene. This CDR3 is 16 amino acids long. CDR1 is SGDLS, CDR2 YYNGEE, per germline.

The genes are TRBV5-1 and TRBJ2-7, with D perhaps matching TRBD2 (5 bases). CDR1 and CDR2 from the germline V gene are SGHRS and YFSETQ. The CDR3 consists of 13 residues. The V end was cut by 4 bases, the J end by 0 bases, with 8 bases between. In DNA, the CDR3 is TGCGCCAGCAGCGGGAGCCCCTCCTACGAGCAGTACTTC. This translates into CASSGSPSYEQYF.

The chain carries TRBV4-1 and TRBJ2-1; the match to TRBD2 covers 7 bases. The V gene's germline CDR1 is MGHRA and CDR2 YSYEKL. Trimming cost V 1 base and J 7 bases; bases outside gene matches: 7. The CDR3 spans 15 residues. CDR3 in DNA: TGCGCCAGCAGCCAAGTTGCGGGAGAAAGGAATGAGCAGTTCTTC. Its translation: CASSQVAGERNEQFF.

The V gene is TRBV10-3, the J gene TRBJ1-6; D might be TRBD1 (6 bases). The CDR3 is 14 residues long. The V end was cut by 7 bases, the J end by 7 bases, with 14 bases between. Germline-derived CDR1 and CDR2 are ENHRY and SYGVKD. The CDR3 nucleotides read TGTGCCATCACCCCAGACAGGCAGAATTCACCCCTCCACTTT. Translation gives CAITPDRQNSPLHF.

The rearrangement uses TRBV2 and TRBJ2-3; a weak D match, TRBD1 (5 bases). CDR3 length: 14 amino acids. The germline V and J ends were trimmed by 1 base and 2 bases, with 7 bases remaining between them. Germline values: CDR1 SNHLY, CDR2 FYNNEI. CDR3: CASSEGRDTDTQYF. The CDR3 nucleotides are TGTGCCAGCAGTGAAGGCAGGGACACAGATACGCAGTATTTT.

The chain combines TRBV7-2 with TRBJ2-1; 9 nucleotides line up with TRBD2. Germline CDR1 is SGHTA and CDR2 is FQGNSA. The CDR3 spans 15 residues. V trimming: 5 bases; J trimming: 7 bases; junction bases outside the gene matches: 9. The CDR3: CASSPIRLAENEQFF. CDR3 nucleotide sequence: TGTGCCAGCAGCCCGATTAGACTAGCGGAAAATGAGCAGTTCTTC.

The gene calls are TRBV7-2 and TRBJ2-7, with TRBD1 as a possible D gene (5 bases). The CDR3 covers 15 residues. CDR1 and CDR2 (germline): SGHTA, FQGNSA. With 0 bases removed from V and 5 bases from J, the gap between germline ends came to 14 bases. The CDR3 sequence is CASSLAVGAMNEQYF. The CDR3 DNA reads TGTGCCAGCAGCTTAGCGGTAGGGGCAATGAACGAGCAGTACTTC. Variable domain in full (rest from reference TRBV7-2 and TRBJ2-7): GAGVSQSPSNKVTEKGKDVELRCDPISGHTALYWYRQSLGQGLEFLIYFQGNSAPDKSGLPSDRFSAERTGGSVSTLTIQRTQQEDSAVYLCASSLAVGAMNEQYFGPGTRLTVT.

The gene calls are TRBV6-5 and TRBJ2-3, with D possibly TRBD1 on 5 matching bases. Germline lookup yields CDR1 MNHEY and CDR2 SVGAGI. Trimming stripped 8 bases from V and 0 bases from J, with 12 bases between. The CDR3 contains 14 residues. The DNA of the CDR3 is TGTGCCAGCTGTAGACAGCCTAGCACAGATACGCAGTATTTT. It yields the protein CASCRQPSTDTQYF.

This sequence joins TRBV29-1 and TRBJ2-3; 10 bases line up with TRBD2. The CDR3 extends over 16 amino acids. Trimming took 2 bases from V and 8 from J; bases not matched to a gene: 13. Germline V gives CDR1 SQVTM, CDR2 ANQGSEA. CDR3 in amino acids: CSVESGPTSGLGTQYF. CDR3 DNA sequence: TGCAGCGTTGAAAGTGGGCCGACTAGCGGGCTCGGTACGCAGTATTTT.

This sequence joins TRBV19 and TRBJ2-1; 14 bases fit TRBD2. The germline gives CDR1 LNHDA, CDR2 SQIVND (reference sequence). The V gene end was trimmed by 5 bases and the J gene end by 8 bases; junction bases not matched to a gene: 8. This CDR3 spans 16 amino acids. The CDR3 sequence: CASSRSTSGRAYEQFF. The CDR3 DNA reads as TGTGCCAGTAGTCGCTCGACTAGCGGGAGGGCCTATGAGCAGTTCTTC.

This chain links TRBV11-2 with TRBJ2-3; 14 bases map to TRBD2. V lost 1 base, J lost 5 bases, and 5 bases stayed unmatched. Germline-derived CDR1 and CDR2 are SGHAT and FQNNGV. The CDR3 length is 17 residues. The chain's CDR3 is CASSLGGTSGSGDTQYF. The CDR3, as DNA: TGTGCCAGCAGCTTAGGGGGGACTAGCGGGAGTGGAGATACGCAGTATTTT.

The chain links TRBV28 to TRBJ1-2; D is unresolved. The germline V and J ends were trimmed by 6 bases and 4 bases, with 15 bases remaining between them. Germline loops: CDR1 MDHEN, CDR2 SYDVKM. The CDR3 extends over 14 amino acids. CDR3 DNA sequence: TGTGCCAGCAGCGCGGACTCCCGGTCCTATGGCTACACCTTC. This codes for CASSADSRSYGYTF.

In nucleotides, the CDR3 is TGTGCCAGCAGCCAAGATGCTTCACTAGCGGGACGGAATGAGCAGTTCTTC. This gives the protein CASSQDASLAGRNEQFF. This chain connects TRBV4-2 to TRBJ2-1; 10 nucleotides line up with TRBD2. The CDR3 consists of 17 residues. Germline V CDR1 and CDR2: LGHNA, YNFKEQ. The V gene end was trimmed by 0 bases and the J gene end by 7 bases; junction bases not matched to a gene: 9.

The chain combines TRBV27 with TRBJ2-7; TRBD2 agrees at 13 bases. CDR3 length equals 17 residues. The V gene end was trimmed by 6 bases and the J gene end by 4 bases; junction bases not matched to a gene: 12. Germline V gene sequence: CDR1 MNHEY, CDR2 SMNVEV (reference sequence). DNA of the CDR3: TGTGCCAGCAGCCCTTCCCGACTAGCGGGAGGATTTTACGAGCAGTACTTC. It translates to CASSPSRLAGGFYEQYF.

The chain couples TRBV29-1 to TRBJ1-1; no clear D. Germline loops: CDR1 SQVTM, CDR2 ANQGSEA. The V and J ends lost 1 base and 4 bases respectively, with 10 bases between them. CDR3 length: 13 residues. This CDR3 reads CSVEGSEGTEAFF. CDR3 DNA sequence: TGCAGCGTTGAAGGATCCGAGGGCACTGAAGCTTTCTTT.

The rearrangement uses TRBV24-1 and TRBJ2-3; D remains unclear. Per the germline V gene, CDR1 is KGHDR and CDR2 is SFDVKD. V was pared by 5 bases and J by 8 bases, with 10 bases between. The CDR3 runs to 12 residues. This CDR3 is CATSGSSTTQYF. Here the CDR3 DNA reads TGTGCCACCAGTGGTAGCTCGACTACGCAGTATTTT.

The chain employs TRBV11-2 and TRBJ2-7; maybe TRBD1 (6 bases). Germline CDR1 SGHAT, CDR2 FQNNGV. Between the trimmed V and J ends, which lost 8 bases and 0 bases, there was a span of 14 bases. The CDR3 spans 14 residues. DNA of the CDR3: TGTGCCAGCGCGACTGGACAGACCTCCTACGAGCAGTACTTC. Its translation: CASATGQTSYEQYF. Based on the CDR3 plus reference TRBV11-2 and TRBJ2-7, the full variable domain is EAGVAQSPRYKIIEKRQSVAFWCNPISGHATLYWYQQILGQGPKLLIQFQNNGVVDDSQLPKDRFSAERLKGVDSTLKIQPAKLEDSAVYLCASATGQTSYEQYFGPGTRLTVT.

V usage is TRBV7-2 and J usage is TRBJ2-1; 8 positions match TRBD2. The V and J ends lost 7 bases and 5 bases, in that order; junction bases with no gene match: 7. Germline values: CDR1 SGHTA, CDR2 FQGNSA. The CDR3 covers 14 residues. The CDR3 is CASTGGEADNEQFF. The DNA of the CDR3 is TGTGCCAGCACCGGGGGGGAGGCGGACAATGAGCAGTTCTTC.

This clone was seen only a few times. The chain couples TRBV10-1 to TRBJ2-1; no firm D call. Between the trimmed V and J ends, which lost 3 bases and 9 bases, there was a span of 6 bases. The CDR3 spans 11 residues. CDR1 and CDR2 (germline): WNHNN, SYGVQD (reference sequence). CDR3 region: CASSEGGEQFF. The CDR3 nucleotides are TGCGCCAGCAGTGAAGGCGGTGAGCAGTTCTTC.

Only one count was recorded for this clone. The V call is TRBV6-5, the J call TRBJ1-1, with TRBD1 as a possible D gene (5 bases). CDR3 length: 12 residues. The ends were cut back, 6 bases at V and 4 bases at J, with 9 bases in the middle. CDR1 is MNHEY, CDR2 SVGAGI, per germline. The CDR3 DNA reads TGTGCCAGCAGGGCAGGGCCCACTGAAGCTTTCTTT. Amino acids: CASRAGPTEAFF.

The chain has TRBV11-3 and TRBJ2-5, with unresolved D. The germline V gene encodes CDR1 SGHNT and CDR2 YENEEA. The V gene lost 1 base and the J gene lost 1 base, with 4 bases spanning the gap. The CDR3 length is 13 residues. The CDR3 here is CASSLAPQETQYF. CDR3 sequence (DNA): TGTGCCAGCAGCTTAGCTCCCCAAGAGACCCAGTACTTC.

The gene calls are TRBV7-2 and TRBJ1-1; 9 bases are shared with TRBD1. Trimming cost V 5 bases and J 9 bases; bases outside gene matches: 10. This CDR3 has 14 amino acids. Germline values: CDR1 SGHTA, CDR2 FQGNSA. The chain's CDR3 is CASSPARTGVKAFF. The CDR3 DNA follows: TGTGCCAGCAGCCCCGCCCGGACAGGGGTTAAAGCTTTCTTT.